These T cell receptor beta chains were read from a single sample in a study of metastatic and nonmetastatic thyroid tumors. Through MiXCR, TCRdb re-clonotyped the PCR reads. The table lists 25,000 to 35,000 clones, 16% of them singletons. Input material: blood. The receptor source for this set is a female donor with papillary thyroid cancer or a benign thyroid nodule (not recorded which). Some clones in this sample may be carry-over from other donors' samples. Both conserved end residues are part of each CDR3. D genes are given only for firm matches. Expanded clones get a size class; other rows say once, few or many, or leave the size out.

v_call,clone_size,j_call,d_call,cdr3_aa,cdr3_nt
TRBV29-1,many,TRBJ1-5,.,CSVIDSHNQPQHF,TGCAGCGTTATCGACAGCCACAATCAGCCCCAGCATTTT
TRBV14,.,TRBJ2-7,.,CASNPTGSQRYEQYF,TGTGCCAGCAATCCGACCGGGTCCCAGCGCTACGAGCAGTACTTC
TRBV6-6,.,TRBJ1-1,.,CTSSYLSAGRQSTEAFF,TGTACCAGCAGTTACCTAAGTGCGGGACGGCAATCCACTGAAGCTTTCTTT
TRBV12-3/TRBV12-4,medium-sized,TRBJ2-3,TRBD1,CASSLGIDRADTQYF,TGTGCCAGCAGTTTAGGGATTGACAGGGCAGATACGCAGTATTTT
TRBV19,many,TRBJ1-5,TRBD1,CASSTGGYTSNQPQHF,TGTGCCAGCTCCACAGGGGGGTATACGAGCAATCAGCCCCAGCATTTT
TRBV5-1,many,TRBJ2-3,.,CASREGFADTQYF,TGCGCCAGCAGGGAAGGGTTTGCAGATACGCAGTATTTT
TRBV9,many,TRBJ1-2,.,CASSEWGGRGYTF,TGTGCCAGCAGCGAGTGGGGAGGCCGGGGCTACACCTTC
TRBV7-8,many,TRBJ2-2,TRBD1,CASSLRIPDRGNTGELFF,TGTGCCAGCAGCCTTAGGATCCCTGACAGGGGAAACACCGGGGAGCTGTTTTTT
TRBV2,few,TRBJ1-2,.,CVSKDSGHRGYTF,TGTGTAAGCAAAGACAGCGGCCATCGTGGCTACACCTTC
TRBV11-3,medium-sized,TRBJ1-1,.,CASSLDGERVNTEAFF,TGTGCCAGCAGCTTAGATGGGGAAAGGGTGAACACTGAAGCTTTCTTT
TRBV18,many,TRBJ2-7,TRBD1,CASSRPQGLGDYEQYF,TGTGCCAGCTCACGTCCACAGGGGCTTGGGGACTACGAGCAGTACTTC
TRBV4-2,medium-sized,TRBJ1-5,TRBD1,CASSQVDRESNQPQHF,TGTGCCAGCAGCCAAGTCGACAGGGAAAGCAATCAGCCCCAGCATTTT
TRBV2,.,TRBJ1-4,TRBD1,CASSEGGVQGKTVF,TGTGCCAGCAGTGAAGGGGGGGTACAGGGGAAAACTGTTTTT
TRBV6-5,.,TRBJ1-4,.,CASRYTTLWREKLFF,TGTGCCAGCAGATATACAACATTGTGGCGTGAAAAACTGTTTTTT
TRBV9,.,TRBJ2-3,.,CASSVSTGWGSTTDTQYF,TGTGCCAGCAGCGTATCTACGGGGTGGGGCAGTACCACAGATACGCAGTATTTT
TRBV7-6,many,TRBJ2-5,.,CASSLVLQETQYF,TGTGCCAGCAGCTTAGTCCTGCAAGAGACCCAGTACTTC
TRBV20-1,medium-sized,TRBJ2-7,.,CSARDPTRPTFYEQYF,TGCAGTGCTAGAGACCCCACTAGGCCCACCTTCTACGAGCAGTACTTC
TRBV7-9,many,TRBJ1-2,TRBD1,CASTGQNYGYTF,TGTGCCAGCACGGGACAGAACTATGGCTACACCTTC
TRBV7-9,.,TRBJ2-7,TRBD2,CASSLTSGKAYEQYF,TGTGCCAGCAGCCTGACTAGCGGAAAAGCCTACGAGCAGTACTTC
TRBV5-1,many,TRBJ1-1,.,CASSETGMNTEAFF,TGCGCCAGCAGCGAGACAGGAATGAACACTGAAGCTTTCTTT
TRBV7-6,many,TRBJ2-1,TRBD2,CASSLYGLAGPYNGQFF,TGTGCCAGCAGCTTATACGGACTAGCGGGGCCGTACAATGGGCAGTTCTTC
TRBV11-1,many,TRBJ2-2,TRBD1,CASSLGRSGTGPGELFF,TGTGCCAGCAGCTTAGGGAGGTCCGGGACAGGCCCCGGGGAGCTGTTTTTT
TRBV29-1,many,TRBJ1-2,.,CSVGGLGAAGYTF,TGCAGCGTTGGAGGGCTGGGGGCGGCTGGCTACACCTTC
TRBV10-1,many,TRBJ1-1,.,CASSGGTGNTEAFF,TGCGCCAGCAGTGGTGGGACGGGGAACACTGAAGCTTTCTTT
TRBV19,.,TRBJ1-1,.,CASRNITEAFF,TGTGCCAGTAGGAACATAACTGAAGCTTTCTTT
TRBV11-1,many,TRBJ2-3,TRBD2,CASSLTTSGRATDTQYF,TGTGCCAGCAGCTTAACGACTAGCGGGAGGGCCACAGATACGCAGTATTTT
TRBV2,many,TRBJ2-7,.,CASSGSDSYEQYF,TGTGCCAGCTCTGGTAGCGACTCCTACGAGCAGTACTTC
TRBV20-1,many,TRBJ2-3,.,CSARVSAGWGDTDTQYF,TGCAGTGCTAGAGTGTCTGCGGGATGGGGGGACACAGATACGCAGTATTTT
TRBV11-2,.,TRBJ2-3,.,CASSLGGSGSGFTDTQYF,TGTGCCAGCAGCTTAGGCGGTTCAGGGTCAGGATTTACAGATACGCAGTATTTT
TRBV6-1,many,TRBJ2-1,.,CASSRGQGTYNEQFF,TGTGCCAGCAGTAGGGGACAAGGGACCTACAATGAGCAGTTCTTC
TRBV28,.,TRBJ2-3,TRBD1,CESSSGQGTSSDTQYF,TGTGAAAGCAGTTCGGGACAGGGAACCTCCTCAGATACGCAGTATTTT
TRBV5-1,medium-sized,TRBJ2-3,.,CASSPQGSGAYFTDTQYF,TGCGCCAGCAGCCCTCAAGGTAGCGGAGCATACTTCACAGATACGCAGTATTTT
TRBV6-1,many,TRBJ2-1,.,CASSRLRGYNEQFF,TGTGCCAGCAGTCGACTCCGGGGGTACAATGAGCAGTTCTTC
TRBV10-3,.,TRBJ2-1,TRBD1,CAIVGTGACNEQFF,TGTGCCATCGTGGGGACAGGGGCCTGCAATGAGCAGTTCTTC
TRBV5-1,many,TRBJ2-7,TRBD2,CASSLTSAYEQYF,TGCGCCAGCAGCTTGACTAGCGCGTACGAGCAGTACTTC
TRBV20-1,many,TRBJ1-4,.,CSARDLDRRTEKLFF,TGCAGTGCTAGAGATCTCGACAGGCGGACTGAAAAACTGTTTTTT
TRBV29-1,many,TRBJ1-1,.,CSVFGGAQVNTEAFF,TGCAGCGTTTTTGGAGGGGCACAGGTGAACACTGAAGCTTTCTTT
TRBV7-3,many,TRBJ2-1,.,CASSLSAGYSYNEQFF,TGTGCCAGCAGCTTAAGCGCGGGATACTCCTACAATGAGCAGTTCTTC
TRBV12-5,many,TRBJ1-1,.,CASGLVGTEAFF,TGTGCTAGTGGTTTGGTGGGGACTGAAGCTTTCTTT
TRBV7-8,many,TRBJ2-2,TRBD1,CASSLLRGQAGELFF,TGTGCCAGCAGCTTACTTAGGGGGCAAGCCGGGGAGCTGTTTTTT
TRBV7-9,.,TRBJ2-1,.,CASSDRGGEQFF,TGTGCCAGCAGCGATAGGGGCGGGGAGCAGTTCTTC
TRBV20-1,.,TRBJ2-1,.,CSATSLGYEQFF,TGCAGTGCTACATCCTTGGGCTATGAGCAGTTCTTC
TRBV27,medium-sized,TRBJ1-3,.,CASSLSEDSGNTIYF,TGTGCCAGCAGTTTATCAGAGGACTCTGGAAACACCATATATTTT
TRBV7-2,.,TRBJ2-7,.,CASSLGALIYEQYF,TGTGCCAGCAGCTTGGGGGCACTTATCTACGAGCAGTACTTC
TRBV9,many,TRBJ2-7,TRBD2,CASSVSGLAYEQYF,TGTGCCAGCAGCGTATCGGGACTAGCCTACGAGCAGTACTTC
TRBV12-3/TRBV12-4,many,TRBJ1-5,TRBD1,CASSRGRGQVFGNQPQHF,TGTGCCAGCAGCCGGGGGAGGGGGCAGGTGTTCGGCAATCAGCCCCAGCATTTT
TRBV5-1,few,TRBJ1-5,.,CASSLRGHSNQPHHF,TGCGCCAGCAGCCTGCGTGGTCATAGCAATCAGCCCCATCATTTT
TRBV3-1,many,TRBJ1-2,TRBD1,CASSPDRGSSGYTF,TGTGCCAGCAGCCCCGACAGGGGATCATCTGGCTACACCTTC
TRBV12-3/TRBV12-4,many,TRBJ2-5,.,CASSYSIGGETQYF,TGTGCCAGCAGTTATTCGATAGGTGGAGAGACCCAGTACTTC
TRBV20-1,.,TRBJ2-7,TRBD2,CSALGVVRLAGLEQYF,TGCAGTGCTCTGGGTGTGGTTAGACTAGCGGGACTCGAGCAGTACTTC
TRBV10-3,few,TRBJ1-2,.,CASSYVVGQGIGGGYTF,TGTGCCAGCAGTTACGTTGTTGGGCAGGGGATAGGAGGTGGCTACACCTTC